The 3 T cell receptor beta chains presented below share a single source sample, sequenced in a study of cytomegalovirus exposure and HLA in healthy donors. The study ran its PCR with 60 Vbeta and 13 Jbeta primers. Using immunoSEQ multiplex PCR, the repertoire was profiled, and TCRdb retains in-frame clones only, with some absent. This sample has around 120,000 clones, with less than 20% found just once. The specimen sequenced was PBMCs. These receptor sequences come from a young woman in good health and CMV-seronegative.

The V and J genes are TRBV9 and TRBJ1-2; TRBD1 matches 9 bases. Germline loops: CDR1 SGDLS, CDR2 YYNGEE. V was clipped by 2 bases and J by 5 bases; unmatched bases: 10. This CDR3 region has 16 residues. The CDR3 sequence is CASSVTGGQGHYGYTF. The CDR3 DNA follows: TGTGCCAGCAGCGTCACGGGAGGACAGGGGCATTATGGCTACACCTTC.

This clone was seen only a few times. The genes are TRBV4-1 and TRBJ1-2; 7 nucleotides match TRBD1. With V trimmed by 0 bases and J by 6 bases, 16 bases remained unmatched. The CDR3 extends over 18 amino acids. The germline V gene encodes CDR1 MGHRA and CDR2 YSYEKL. CDR3 DNA sequence: TGCGCCAGCAGCCAAGATTGGCTACGAACGACAGGGAATCATGGCTACACCTTC. This translates into CASSQDWLRTTGNHGYTF.

This rearrangement joins TRBV30 to TRBJ1-1; D is undetermined. V was trimmed by 4 bases and J by 0 bases, leaving 12 bases between them. This CDR3 has 14 residues. Germline CDR1 is GTSNPN and CDR2 is SVGIG (reference sequence). CDR3 nucleotide sequence: TGTGCCTGGACCATAAGCCCCATGAACACTGAAGCTTTCTTT. Its protein is CAWTISPMNTEAFF.